This entry concerns a single TCR beta chain. Its antigen is currently unknown. TCRdb keeps only in-frame clones here, not all; method: immunoSEQ multiplex PCR. The data contain tens of thousands of clones, approximately 93% of them singletons. The sample originates from a study of cytomegalovirus exposure and HLA in healthy donors. Trimming removed 2 bases from V and 4 bases from J, with 12 bases in between. The CDR3 runs to 16 residues. Germline CDR1 is ENHRY and CDR2 is SYGVKD. Study outcomes and limitations: The TCR clusters that emerged in the first cohort tended, a later analysis found, to co-occur in the roughly 120 validation repertoires. A classifier reportedly called cytomegalovirus status with high sensitivity and specificity. CMV antigen specificity of a few CMV-associated chains was confirmed in vitro.

The gene calls are TRBV10-3 and TRBJ2-6; maybe TRBD1 (5 bases). This clonotype was sampled from a man between 18 and 35 years old in good health and CMV-seronegative. The source material was PBMCs. CDR3 DNA sequence: TGTGCCATCAGTGAGGGGTCAGGGAAAGGGGCCAACGTCCTGACTTTC. This codes for CAISEGSGKGANVLTF.